This T cell receptor (beta chain) was profiled in a study of tumor-infiltrating lymphocytes in primary liver carcinoma. Overall study findings and caveats: Bulk samples went unsorted, so CD4+ and CD8+ repertoires were not compared.

Germline loops: CDR1 ENHRY, CDR2 SYGVKD. The CDR3 extends over 19 amino acids. Total RNA amounting to about 520 ng was the source from which TCR beta cDNA was made with a constant-region primer. Libraries covering TCR beta were generated through three nested multiplex PCR rounds (using a slightly modified ARM-PCR). TRBV1-TRBV30 forward primers paired with a C-beta reverse primer drove the first two PCR rounds, about 10 cycles each. TCRdb ran MiXCR on the multiplex PCR reads and lists one entry per CDR3 protein. The data contain around 330,000 distinct CDR3 sequences, more than 55% of them singletons. Concerning this clonotype: What it binds is not known. One end of the junction does not line up with germline, which may come from a read error.

The source of the blood RNA was unsorted whole blood, and germline DNA was extracted as well. The receptor's source is a man aged 40-55 years with primary liver carcinoma and hepatitis B virus infection. This sequence joins TRBV10-3 and TRBJ2-1; 11 positions agree with TRBD2. Material: peripheral blood. The CDR3 nucleotides are TGTGCCATCAGTGAGCCTGGGACTAGCGGCCGGAGCTCCTACAGTGAGCAGTTCTTC. Its translation: CAISEPGTSGRSSYSEQFF.